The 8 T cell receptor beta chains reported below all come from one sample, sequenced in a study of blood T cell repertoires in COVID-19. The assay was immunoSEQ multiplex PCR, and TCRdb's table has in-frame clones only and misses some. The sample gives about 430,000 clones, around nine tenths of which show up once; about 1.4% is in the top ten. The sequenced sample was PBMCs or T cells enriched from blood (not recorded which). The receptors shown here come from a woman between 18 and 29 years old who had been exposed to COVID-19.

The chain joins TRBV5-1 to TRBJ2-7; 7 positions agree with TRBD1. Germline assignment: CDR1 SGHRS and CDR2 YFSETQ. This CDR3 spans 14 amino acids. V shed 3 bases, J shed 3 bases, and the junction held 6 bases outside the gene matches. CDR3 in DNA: TGCGCCAGCAGCTCTGACAGGGCTGACTACGAGCAGTACTTC. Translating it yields CASSSDRADYEQYF.

The CDR3 coding sequence is TGTGCCAGCCGCGTCCCGTCAGCAGGCTACGAGCAGTACTTC. Protein sequence: CASRVPSAGYEQYF. V gene TRBV28 combines with J gene TRBJ2-7; the D is unclear. Germline V gene lookup returns CDR1 MDHEN and CDR2 SYDVKM. This CDR3 is built from 14 residues. Trimming left V 8 bases short and J 3 bases short, with 17 bases between.

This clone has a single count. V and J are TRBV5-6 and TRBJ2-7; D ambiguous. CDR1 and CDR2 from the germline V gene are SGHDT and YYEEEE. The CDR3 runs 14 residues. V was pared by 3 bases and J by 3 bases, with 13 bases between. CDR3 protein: CASSYYSKYYEQYF. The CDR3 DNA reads TGTGCCAGCAGCTACTATTCAAAGTACTACGAGCAGTACTTC.

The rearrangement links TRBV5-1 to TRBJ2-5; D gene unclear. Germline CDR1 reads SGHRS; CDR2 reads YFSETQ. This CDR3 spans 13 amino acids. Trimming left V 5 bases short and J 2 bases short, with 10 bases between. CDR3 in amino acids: CASSWSQQETQYF. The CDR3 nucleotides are TGCGCCAGCAGTTGGTCACAGCAAGAGACCCAGTACTTC. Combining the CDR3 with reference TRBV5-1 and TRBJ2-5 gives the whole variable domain KAGVTQTPRYLIKTRGQQVTLSCSPISGHRSVSWYQQTPGQGLQFLFEYFSETQRNKGNFPGRFSGRQFSNSRSEMNVSTLELGDSALYLCASSWSQQETQYFGPGTRLLVL.

DNA for the CDR3: TGTGCCAGCAGCTTAGTCGTAGCGGGAGTGAGCGAGCAGTACTTC. It specifies CASSLVVAGVSEQYF. The chain joins TRBV11-2 to TRBJ2-7, with 9 bases matching TRBD2. The trim removed 1 base at V and 6 bases at J, leaving 7 bases unmatched. Germline lookup yields CDR1 SGHAT and CDR2 FQNNGV. The CDR3 spans 15 residues.

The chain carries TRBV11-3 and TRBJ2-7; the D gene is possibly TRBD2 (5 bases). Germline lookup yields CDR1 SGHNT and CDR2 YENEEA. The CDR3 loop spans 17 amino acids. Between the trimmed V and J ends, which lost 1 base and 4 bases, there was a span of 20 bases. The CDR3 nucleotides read TGTGCCAGCAGCTTAGCGTCGTTACTAGTCGAGGTATACGAGCAGTACTTC. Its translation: CASSLASLLVEVYEQYF. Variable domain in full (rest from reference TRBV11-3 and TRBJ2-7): EAGVVQSPRYKIIEKKQPVAFWCNPISGHNTLYWYLQNLGQGPELLIRYENEEAVDDSQLPKDRFSAERLKGVDSTLKIQPAELGDSAVYLCASSLASLLVEVYEQYFGPGTRLTVT.

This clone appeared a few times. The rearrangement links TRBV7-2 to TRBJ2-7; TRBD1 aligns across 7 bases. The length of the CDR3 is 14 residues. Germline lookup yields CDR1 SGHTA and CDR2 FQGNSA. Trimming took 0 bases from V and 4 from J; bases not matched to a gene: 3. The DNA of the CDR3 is TGTGCCAGCAGCTTAGCGGGACAGAAGTACGAGCAGTACTTC. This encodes CASSLAGQKYEQYF. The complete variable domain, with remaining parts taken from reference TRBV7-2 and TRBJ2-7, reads GAGVSQSPSNKVTEKGKDVELRCDPISGHTALYWYRQSLGQGLEFLIYFQGNSAPDKSGLPSDRFSAERTGGSVSTLTIQRTQQEDSAVYLCASSLAGQKYEQYFGPGTRLTVT.

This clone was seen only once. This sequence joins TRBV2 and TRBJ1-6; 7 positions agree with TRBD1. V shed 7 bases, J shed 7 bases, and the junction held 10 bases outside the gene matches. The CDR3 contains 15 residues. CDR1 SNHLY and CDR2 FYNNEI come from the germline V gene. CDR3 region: CASTTRDSPNSPLHF. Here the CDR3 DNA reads TGTGCCAGCACCACCCGGGACAGCCCAAATTCACCCCTCCACTTT.